Listed below are T cell receptor beta chains from one sample, sequenced in a study of T-cell memory formation after mild COVID-19. In TCRdb, the 5' RACE reads were re-called with MiXCR into one record per CDR3 protein. The data show 190,000 or so distinct CDR3 sequences, about 21% seen once. The sequenced sample consisted of PBMCs or a T cell subset sorted from them (not recorded which). The source is an adult woman who had mild COVID-19 (a few samples of this study predate the infection). Cell type and time point are not known. The CDR3 runs from the conserved cysteine through the conserved F or W. Expanded clones are given a class, and other clones once, few, many or no size at all.

clone_size: few
j_call: TRBJ1-5
v_call: TRBV9
cdr3_length: 14
cdr3_aa: CASSDGVANQPQHF

clone_size: few
j_call: TRBJ1-1
v_call: TRBV7-9
cdr3_length: 16
cdr3_aa: CASSFRDRGLDTEAFF

clone_size: -
j_call: TRBJ2-3
v_call: TRBV24-1
cdr3_length: 15
cdr3_aa: CATSDPHHGTDTQYF

clone_size: few
j_call: TRBJ2-7
v_call: TRBV7-8
cdr3_length: 14
cdr3_aa: CASSLPGYSYEQYF

clone_size: few
j_call: TRBJ1-3
v_call: TRBV27
cdr3_length: 15
cdr3_aa: CASSPQGSSGNTIYF

clone_size: many
j_call: TRBJ2-3
v_call: TRBV7-9
cdr3_length: 17
cdr3_aa: CASSSNPGLAGTDTQYF

clone_size: -
j_call: TRBJ2-3
v_call: TRBV9
cdr3_length: 14
cdr3_aa: CASSVEAAFDTQYF

clone_size: few
j_call: TRBJ2-7
v_call: TRBV3-1
cdr3_length: 14
cdr3_aa: CASSPGTAKYEQYF

clone_size: -
j_call: TRBJ2-2
v_call: TRBV4-3
cdr3_length: 16
cdr3_aa: CASSQDAGGLGGELFF

clone_size: -
j_call: TRBJ2-3
v_call: TRBV19
cdr3_length: 15
cdr3_aa: CASSAPGQSTDTQYF

clone_size: few
j_call: TRBJ2-1
v_call: TRBV7-6
cdr3_length: 15
cdr3_aa: CASSRTSGRVNEQFF

clone_size: -
j_call: TRBJ2-1
v_call: TRBV27
cdr3_length: 14
cdr3_aa: CASRAGGLYNEQFF

clone_size: few
j_call: TRBJ2-7
v_call: TRBV20-1
cdr3_length: 16
cdr3_aa: CSASLPSGFFPYEQYF